One sample yielded the 32 T cell receptor beta chains listed below, sequenced in a study of OX40 agonist ivuxolimab in advanced cancers. Some clones are missing from TCRdb's copy, which holds only in-frame ones; the method was immunoSEQ multiplex PCR. This table holds roughly 90,000 clones, roughly nine tenths found once. Source: CD4+ or CD8+ T cells sorted from blood, taken in a trial of the OX40 agonist ivuxolimab. These receptor sequences come from an adult with an advanced solid tumor such as melanoma, head and neck, liver or kidney cancer.

The chain carries TRBV7-2 and TRBJ1-2, with no clear D. Germline CDR1 reads SGHTA; CDR2 reads FQGNSA. The CDR3 loop spans 13 amino acids. V lost 6 bases and J lost 3, with 11 bases in between. The CDR3: CASSFTEDYGYTF. The CDR3 coding sequence is TGTGCCAGCAGTTTTACCGAAGACTATGGCTACACCTTC. The full variable domain, in which reference TRBV7-2 and TRBJ1-2 provide the parts outside the CDR3, is GAGVSQSPSNKVTEKGKDVELRCDPISGHTALYWYRQSLGQGLEFLIYFQGNSAPDKSGLPSDRFSAERTGGSVSTLTIQRTQQEDSAVYLCASSFTEDYGYTFGSGTRLTVV.

Only a few counts were recorded for this clone. The rearrangement links TRBV6-1 to TRBJ1-2, with a possible D match to TRBD1 (6 bases). The germline V and J ends were trimmed by 3 bases and 7 bases, with 12 bases remaining between them. Germline assignment: CDR1 MNHNS and CDR2 SASEGT. This CDR3 has 13 residues. In DNA, the CDR3 is TGTGCCAGCAGTGACTTGGGGGCAGGTGGCTACACCTTC. Translating gives CASSDLGAGGYTF.

The rearrangement joins TRBV4-2 to TRBJ1-2; D is undetermined. The V and J ends lost 0 bases and 8 bases respectively, with 10 bases between them. There are 13 residues in the CDR3. The germline gives CDR1 LGHNA, CDR2 YNFKEQ. CDR3 loop: CASSQDRNRGYTF. The DNA of the CDR3 is TGTGCCAGCAGCCAAGATCGAAATAGAGGCTACACCTTC.

This clone was seen once. The chain recombines TRBV2 with TRBJ1-5; D not resolved. The CDR3 has 13 amino acids. CDR1 and CDR2 (germline): SNHLY, FYNNEI. The V end lost 6 bases, the J end lost 5 bases, and 11 bases lay between the germline ends. The CDR3 region has the DNA TGTGCCAGCAGGCGGACGGGTGATCAGCCCCAGCATTTT. It is translated as CASRRTGDQPQHF.

The chain carries TRBV5-4 and TRBJ2-1; D tentatively fits TRBD1 or TRBD2 (5 bases each). This CDR3 is 15 amino acids long. V was trimmed by 4 bases and J by 0 bases, leaving 11 bases between them. The germline V gene has CDR1 SGHNT and CDR2 YYREEE (reference sequence). The chain's CDR3 is CASSRDVSSYNEQFF. The CDR3 region has the DNA TGTGCCAGCAGCCGGGACGTCAGCTCCTACAATGAGCAGTTCTTC.

The CDR3 DNA sequence: TGTGCCTGGAGAAAAGGGCTGTACTACGAGCAGTACTTC. It specifies CAWRKGLYYEQYF. The chain joins TRBV30 to TRBJ2-7; unclear D gene. CDR1 is GTSNPN and CDR2 is SVGIG in the germline V gene (reference sequence). Trimming pared 3 bases from V and 3 bases from J, leaving 12 bases between. The CDR3 runs 13 residues.

CDR3 coding DNA: TGTGCCAGTAGTCCCCCGGGACTAGCGGGAGGGCGTAAGGAGCAGTTCTTC. This codes for CASSPPGLAGGRKEQFF. The chain carries TRBV19 and TRBJ2-1; TRBD2 aligns across 16 bases. CDR1 and CDR2 (germline): LNHDA, SQIVND (reference sequence). The V and J ends lost 5 bases and 10 bases, in that order; junction bases with no gene match: 11. The CDR3 runs to 17 residues.

The chain joins TRBV7-2 to TRBJ2-2; 7 nucleotides line up with TRBD2. CDR3 length equals 16 residues. Germline CDR1 and CDR2: SGHTA and FQGNSA. Trimming took 4 bases from V and 1 from J; bases not matched to a gene: 6. The chain's CDR3 is CASSSPPGGNTGELFF. The CDR3 DNA is TGTGCCAGCAGCTCCCCCCCGGGGGGGAACACCGGGGAGCTGTTTTTT.

The chain employs TRBV19 and TRBJ1-5, with D unresolved. There are 14 residues in the CDR3. The V end lost 10 bases, the J end lost 0 bases, and 13 bases lay between the germline ends. The V gene's germline CDR1 is LNHDA and CDR2 SQIVND (reference sequence). CDR3 loop: CATTTGNSNQPQHF. The CDR3 bases are TGTGCCACCACGACCGGGAATAGCAATCAGCCCCAGCATTTT.

The CDR3 region is CAWTPGVPYEQYF. CDR3 nucleotides: TGTGCCTGGACTCCGGGGGTCCCCTACGAGCAGTACTTC. J is TRBJ2-7 and V is TRBV30; TRBD2 might be the D (6 bases). Germline V CDR1 and CDR2: GTSNPN, SVGIG (reference sequence). V lost 4 bases, J lost 2 bases, and 12 bases lay in between. The CDR3 extends over 13 amino acids.

This clone was counted a few times. J is TRBJ1-2 and V is TRBV7-9, with 7 bases aligning to TRBD1. Germline assignment: CDR1 SEHNR and CDR2 FQNEAQ (reference sequence). J lost 5 bases, V lost 7 bases, and 7 bases had no gene match. The CDR3 length is 13 residues. The CDR3 sequence is CASNRDSFYGYTF. The CDR3 nucleotides read TGTGCCAGCAATCGGGACAGCTTTTATGGCTACACCTTC.

V is TRBV7-2 and J is TRBJ2-7; D is tentatively TRBD1 or TRBD2 (5 bases each). The V end lost 4 bases, the J end lost 2 bases, and 15 bases lay between the germline ends. Germline CDR1 is SGHTA and CDR2 is FQGNSA. The CDR3 is 15 amino acids. The CDR3 DNA follows: TGTGCCAGCAGCTACGCCGGGACCCCAGCCTACGAGCAGTACTTC. This sequence encodes CASSYAGTPAYEQYF.

This clone was seen only once. The V call is TRBV11-2, the J call TRBJ2-2, with 7 bases that match TRBD1. Germline V gives CDR1 SGHAT, CDR2 FQNNGV. V trimming: 5 bases; J trimming: 8 bases; junction bases outside the gene matches: 5. The CDR3 totals 13 residues. CDR3 sequence reads: CASSRDSLGELFF. CDR3 coding DNA: TGTGCCAGCAGCCGGGACAGCCTAGGGGAGCTGTTTTTT. The whole variable domain, remainder taken from reference TRBV11-2 and TRBJ2-2, is EAGVAQSPRYKIIEKRQSVAFWCNPISGHATLYWYQQILGQGPKLLIQFQNNGVVDDSQLPKDRFSAERLKGVDSTLKIQPAKLEDSAVYLCASSRDSLGELFFGEGSRLTVL.

V is TRBV7-2 and J is TRBJ1-2; 9 positions match TRBD1. V gave up 3 bases and J gave up 10 bases; unmatched junction bases: 6. The CDR3 sequence is 13 residues long. The germline gives CDR1 SGHTA, CDR2 FQGNSA. The chain's CDR3 is CASSFNRDRVYTF. The CDR3 DNA reads as TGTGCCAGCAGCTTCAACCGGGACAGGGTCTACACCTTC. Together with reference TRBV7-2 and TRBJ1-2, the CDR3 gives the full variable domain: GAGVSQSPSNKVTEKGKDVELRCDPISGHTALYWYRQSLGQGLEFLIYFQGNSAPDKSGLPSDRFSAERTGGSVSTLTIQRTQQEDSAVYLCASSFNRDRVYTFGSGTRLTVV.

This chain uses TRBV5-1 with TRBJ1-1; D unresolved. V lost 1 base and J 3 bases, leaving 4 bases between the germline ends. From germline, CDR1 is SGHRS and CDR2 YFSETQ. CDR3 length: 12 residues. CDR3 DNA: TGCGCCAGCAGCTTGAAGGACACTGAAGCTTTCTTT. This gives the protein CASSLKDTEAFF.

The chain is built from TRBV30 and TRBJ2-3; D perhaps matches TRBD1 (6 bases). This CDR3 has 14 amino acids. V shed 4 bases and J shed 0 bases, with 11 bases lying between them. CDR1 GTSNPN and CDR2 SVGIG come from the germline V gene (reference sequence). CDR3 coding DNA: TGTGCCTGGACCACGGACAGTAGCACAGATACGCAGTATTTT. The encoded protein is CAWTTDSSTDTQYF.

The J gene is TRBJ1-5, the V gene TRBV5-1; no reliable D call. This CDR3 comprises 13 residues. The germline gives CDR1 SGHRS, CDR2 YFSETQ. The germline V and J ends were trimmed by 2 bases and 1 base, with 4 bases remaining between them. The DNA of the CDR3 is TGCGCCAGCAGCTTATCAAGCAATCAGCCCCAGCATTTT. Residues: CASSLSSNQPQHF.

This sequence joins TRBV7-2 and TRBJ2-1, with TRBD2 matching 14 bases. There are 16 residues in the CDR3. Per germline, CDR1 SGHTA and CDR2 FQGNSA. Trimming took 5 bases from V and 9 from J; bases not matched to a gene: 9. The CDR3 loop is CASSPVGTSGGGEQFF. In nucleotides, the CDR3 is TGTGCCAGCAGCCCAGTCGGGACTAGCGGGGGCGGTGAGCAGTTCTTC.

This chain uses TRBV5-4 with TRBJ2-3; 8 nucleotides line up with TRBD1. The CDR3 contains 15 residues. The ends lost 4 bases at V and 5 bases at J; junction bases unmatched: 9. CDR1 and CDR2 from the germline V gene are SGHNT and YYREEE (reference sequence). CDR3 DNA: TGTGCCAGCAGCCCGGGGAGGACAGGGATAGATACGCAGTATTTT. As protein: CASSPGRTGIDTQYF.

The CDR3: CASSESEGAYEQYF. CDR3 bases: TGTGCCAGCAGTGAATCTGAAGGCGCCTACGAGCAGTACTTC. The chain joins TRBV25-1 to TRBJ2-7, with no clear D. The CDR3 contains 14 residues. V was pared by 1 base and J by 2 bases, with 9 bases between. Germline lookup yields CDR1 MGHDK and CDR2 SYGVNS.

The chain joins TRBV7-3 to TRBJ2-3, with 8 bases that match TRBD2. CDR3 length: 17 residues. CDR1 is SGHTA and CDR2 is FQGTGA in the germline V gene. V gave up 0 bases and J gave up 4 bases; unmatched junction bases: 9. The chain's CDR3 is CASSLTASGGGADTQYF. CDR3 nucleotide sequence: TGTGCCAGCAGCTTAACGGCCAGCGGGGGAGGGGCAGATACGCAGTATTTT.

On this clone itself: At one of its ends the junction is not consistent with the germline gene, which may arise from a read error. Other DNA sequences within the sample encode an identical CDR3. The chain joins TRBV9 to TRBJ2-7, with 14 bases lining up with TRBD2. The CDR3 sequence is 16 residues long. Germline V CDR1 and CDR2: SGDLS, YYNGEE. The DNA of the CDR3 is TGTGCCAGTAGCGGGACTAGCGGGAGCGTCTCCTACGAGCAGTACTTC. Protein sequence: CASSGTSGSVSYEQYF. The full variable domain, completed using reference TRBV9 and TRBJ2-7, is DSGVTQTPKHLITATGQRVTLRCSPRSGDLSVYWYQQSLDQGLQFLIQYYNGEERAKGNILERFSAQQFPDLHSELNLSSLELGDSALYFCASSGTSGSVSYEQYFGPGTRLTVT.

This clone came up once. V usage is TRBV27 and J usage is TRBJ2-7; 8 nucleotides match TRBD2. The germline V gene encodes CDR1 MNHEY and CDR2 SMNVEV (reference sequence). The CDR3 extends over 15 amino acids. The junction had 2 bases not matched to a gene; V was cut back by 0 bases and J by 1 base. The chain's CDR3 is CASSLSAGGSYEQYF. In DNA form, the CDR3 reads TGTGCCAGCAGTTTATCCGCGGGAGGTTCCTACGAGCAGTACTTC.

The chain combines TRBV5-1 with TRBJ2-7; no reliable D call. The CDR3 runs 13 residues. Germline assignment: CDR1 SGHRS and CDR2 YFSETQ. V lost 3 bases, J lost 1 base, and 8 bases lay in between. The CDR3 spells CASSSTISYEQYF. CDR3 sequence (DNA): TGCGCCAGCAGCTCCACCATATCCTACGAGCAGTACTTC.

The chain has TRBV10-3 and TRBJ2-1; D possibly corresponds to TRBD2 (5 bases). The CDR3 spans 17 residues. V shed 2 bases and J shed 2 bases, with 16 bases lying between them. Germline V gene sequence: CDR1 ENHRY, CDR2 SYGVKD. CDR3 sequence (DNA): TGTGCCATCAGTGAGCCCAGAGGGCTGGATGCCTACAATGAGCAGTTCTTC. It is translated as CAISEPRGLDAYNEQFF.

V gene TRBV5-1 combines with J gene TRBJ2-3, with 8 bases aligning to TRBD2. Germline V gene data show CDR1 as SGHRS and CDR2 as YFSETQ. The CDR3 loop spans 14 amino acids. V shed 7 bases and J 3 bases; nucleotides not matched to a gene: 7. The CDR3 DNA is TGCGCCAGCGCCACCGGGGGGGTTACAGATACGCAGTATTTT. This sequence encodes CASATGGVTDTQYF.

The J gene is TRBJ2-6, the V gene TRBV19; D perhaps matches TRBD1 (6 bases). Trimming removed 6 bases from V and 10 bases from J, with 25 bases in between. Germline V gene lookup returns CDR1 LNHDA and CDR2 SQIVND (reference sequence). The CDR3 contains 17 residues. CDR3: CASSLGQFALWPNVLTF. The CDR3, as DNA: TGTGCCAGTAGCCTTGGACAGTTTGCCCTCTGGCCGAACGTCCTGACTTTC.

The chain combines TRBV4-1 with TRBJ1-4; 8 nucleotides match TRBD1. Germline V lookup: CDR1 MGHRA, CDR2 YSYEKL. The CDR3 runs 18 residues. The V segment lost 4 bases and the J segment 0 bases; nucleotides outside the gene matches: 10. CDR3 DNA sequence: TGCGCCAGCAGCCGGGAACAGGGGGGAGCGACAACTAATGAAAAACTGTTTTTT. It encodes CASSREQGGATTNEKLFF.

The rearrangement uses TRBV11-2 and TRBJ2-7; D not resolved. The CDR3 is made up of 14 amino acids. Trimming stripped 0 bases from V and 4 bases from J, with 10 bases between. Germline CDR1 is SGHAT and CDR2 is FQNNGV. Here the CDR3 DNA reads TGTGCCAGCAGCTTAGAAGTAATTACTTACGAGCAGTACTTC. Amino acid sequence: CASSLEVITYEQYF.

This sequence joins TRBV27 and TRBJ2-7; 7 bases match TRBD2. V dropped 11 bases and J dropped 7; count of bases not matched to a gene: 29. CDR1 and CDR2 from the germline V gene are MNHEY and SMNVEV (reference sequence). This CDR3 has 18 residues. The chain's CDR3 is CARKGGTNNLSGLWEQYF. CDR3 nucleotide sequence: TGTGCCCGCAAGGGCGGGACTAACAACCTGAGCGGTCTGTGGGAGCAGTACTTC.

The chain couples TRBV28 to TRBJ1-5; D is possibly TRBD1 (6 bases). The CDR3 is made up of 13 amino acids. V shed 9 bases and J shed 4 bases, with 13 bases lying between them. Germline values: CDR1 MDHEN, CDR2 SYDVKM. As DNA, the CDR3 is TGTGCCAGTACCCCAGGGACAAATCAGCCCCAGCATTTT. Translation: CASTPGTNQPQHF.

The chain recombines TRBV5-1 with TRBJ1-1, with D perhaps TRBD1 (5 bases). Germline V gene lookup returns CDR1 SGHRS and CDR2 YFSETQ. V gave up 3 bases and J gave up 2 bases, with 14 bases separating them. The CDR3 runs to 15 residues. Here the CDR3 reads CASSSDRTTNTEAFF. The CDR3 nucleotides read TGCGCCAGCAGCTCCGACAGAACTACAAACACTGAAGCTTTCTTT. The full variable domain, in which reference TRBV5-1 and TRBJ1-1 provide the parts outside the CDR3, is KAGVTQTPRYLIKTRGQQVTLSCSPISGHRSVSWYQQTPGQGLQFLFEYFSETQRNKGNFPGRFSGRQFSNSRSEMNVSTLELGDSALYLCASSSDRTTNTEAFFGQGTRLTVV.